This T cell receptor (beta chain) was found in a study of shared clonotypes between healthy human individuals. Study as a whole: The cohort had two women and a few men, ages 18 to 49.

The CD4+ fraction was divided into a CD45RA+ naive subset and a CD45RA-negative memory subset. TCRdb keeps only in-frame clones here, not all; method: immunoSEQ multiplex PCR. This table holds about 2.4 million clones, roughly 93% found once. The CDR3 loop spans 13 amino acids. V was clipped by 4 bases and J by 4 bases, with 11 bases between them. Germline lookup yields CDR1 MDHEN and CDR2 SYDVKM. Regarding this clone: Antigen unknown.

Overall study results and limits: Sequencing depth was expected to affect clonotype sharing among donors. About 5% was the fraction of naive CD4 clonotypes found shared across several donors.

This sequence was found in a man aged 18 to 29 in good health. Some clones in this sample may be carry-over from other donors' samples. The chain combines TRBV28 with TRBJ2-7; D gene uncertain. Sequences were obtained from naive CD4+ T cells from PBMCs. The subset: CD45RA+ positively selected. This CDR3 reads CASSWGFGYEQYF. The CDR3 bases are TGTGCCAGCAGTTGGGGTTTCGGGTACGAGCAGTACTTC.